Following are 29 T cell receptor beta chains from one sample sequenced in a study of response to subunit inactivated influenza vaccine. TCRdb called the RT-PCR reads again in MiXCR, with one record for every CDR3 protein. The table records over 650,000 distinct CDR3 sequences, under 20% of them present only once. Sequences were derived from PBMCs from blood, sampled 4 to 6 days after vaccination. All receptors come from a man in his fifties or sixties who received an inactivated influenza vaccine.

The rearrangement joins TRBV5-1 to TRBJ1-1; D perhaps matches TRBD1 (6 bases). The CDR3 totals 15 residues. Germline values: CDR1 SGHRS, CDR2 YFSETQ. Trimming left V 1 base short and J 1 base short, with 11 bases between. In DNA, the CDR3 is TGCGCCAGCAGCTTGAACAGGGTTGGGAACACTGAAGCTTTCTTT. It translates to CASSLNRVGNTEAFF.

CDR3 DNA: TGTGCCAGCAGTTACGCGACTAGCGGGCGGCGAAAGAATACAGATACGCAGTATTTT. It encodes CASSYATSGRRKNTDTQYF. The rearrangement joins TRBV6-5 to TRBJ2-3; 10 bases match TRBD2. Germline V gene lookup returns CDR1 MNHEY and CDR2 SVGAGI. Trimming at V came to 2 bases and at J to 3 bases, leaving 14 bases not matched to a gene. This CDR3 is built from 19 residues.

J is TRBJ1-1 and V is TRBV3-1; D may be TRBD1 (5 bases). Deletions cut 2 bases from V and 11 bases from J, with 9 bases between. Per the germline V gene, CDR1 is LGHDT and CDR2 is YNNKEL (reference sequence). The CDR3 consists of 11 residues. CDR3 DNA sequence: TGTGCCAGCAGCCAACAGGGACGGGCTTTCTTT. Translating gives CASSQQGRAFF.

This clonotype was recorded many times. This chain joins TRBV7-2 and TRBJ2-7; 8 nucleotides align to TRBD1. The CDR3 is made up of 14 amino acids. V dropped 5 bases and J dropped 2; count of bases not matched to a gene: 5. The germline CDR1 and CDR2 sequences are SGHTA and FQGNSA. The CDR3 DNA reads TGTGCCAGCAGCCGAGACAGGGGACCCTACGAGCAGTACTTC. It translates to CASSRDRGPYEQYF.

This chain uses TRBV9 with TRBJ2-7; a possible D gene is TRBD2 (6 bases). Between the trimmed V and J ends, which lost 0 bases and 7 bases, there was a span of 14 bases. The V gene's germline CDR1 is SGDLS and CDR2 YYNGEE. The CDR3 contains 14 residues. The CDR3 here is CASSVVAASLEQYF. CDR3 nucleotide sequence: TGTGCCAGCAGCGTAGTAGCGGCTTCTTTGGAGCAGTACTTC.

This chain joins TRBV7-9 and TRBJ2-5, with TRBD1 identical over 7 bases. The CDR3 spans 15 residues. J lost 4 bases, V lost 5 bases, and 10 bases had no gene match. CDR1 is SEHNR and CDR2 is FQNEAQ in the germline V gene (reference sequence). This chain's CDR3 is CASSPARQGPETQYF. The CDR3 DNA is TGTGCCAGCAGCCCAGCCCGACAGGGCCCAGAGACCCAGTACTTC.

The chain couples TRBV15 to TRBJ2-7, with TRBD1 identical over 8 bases. CDR3 length: 15 residues. Germline V lookup: CDR1 LNHNV, CDR2 YYDKDF (reference sequence). V lost 4 bases and J lost 3; bases outside the gene matches: 8. The DNA for the CDR3 is TGTGCCACCAGCATTGTGCCCACAGGGGGCTACGAGCAGTACTTC. Translation gives CATSIVPTGGYEQYF.

V gene TRBV4-2 combines with J gene TRBJ2-1; 8 nucleotides agree with TRBD2. This CDR3 is 15 amino acids long. Germline-derived CDR1 and CDR2 are LGHNA and YNFKEQ. Trimming removed 4 bases from V and 9 bases from J; junction bases left unmatched: 11. The CDR3 region has the DNA TGTGCCAGCAGCCTTAGCGGGGATGACCGGGGTGAGCAGTTCTTC. This encodes CASSLSGDDRGEQFF.

This clonotype came up a few times. This sequence joins TRBV7-2 and TRBJ2-7; 11 nucleotides line up with TRBD2. The CDR3 covers 14 residues. Germline CDR1 and CDR2: SGHTA and FQGNSA. V trimming: 7 bases; J trimming: 4 bases; junction bases outside the gene matches: 6. CDR3 amino acids: CASKVAGGQYEQYF. CDR3 nucleotides: TGTGCCAGCAAAGTAGCGGGGGGGCAATACGAGCAGTACTTC. The whole variable domain, filled in from reference TRBV7-2 and TRBJ2-7, reads GAGVSQSPSNKVTEKGKDVELRCDPISGHTALYWYRQSLGQGLEFLIYFQGNSAPDKSGLPSDRFSAERTGGSVSTLTIQRTQQEDSAVYLCASKVAGGQYEQYFGPGTRLTVT.

This clonotype was detected only a few times. The rearrangement uses TRBV29-1 and TRBJ2-2, with 8 bases aligning to TRBD1. CDR3 length: 13 amino acids. Germline CDR1 is SQVTM and CDR2 is ANQGSEA. J lost 4 bases, V lost 3 bases, and 1 base had no gene match. The chain's CDR3 is CSVDDRGTGELFF. The CDR3 DNA sequence: TGCAGCGTTGACGACAGGGGCACCGGGGAGCTGTTTTTT.

This sequence joins TRBV5-6 and TRBJ2-7; 7 bases are a match to TRBD1. V lost 4 bases, J lost 3 bases, and 4 bases stayed unmatched. The CDR3 loop spans 13 amino acids. CDR1 is SGHDT, CDR2 YYEEEE, per germline. The CDR3 DNA sequence: TGTGCCAGCAGCGGCTACAGGGGCTACGAGCAGTACTTC. It is translated as CASSGYRGYEQYF.

This clonotype was picked up a small number of times. This sequence joins TRBV12-3 or TRBV12-4 and TRBJ1-6, with D tentatively TRBD1 (5 bases). There are 16 residues in the CDR3. The ends were cut back, 6 bases at V and 1 base at J, with 13 bases in the middle. This CDR3 reads CASSPRGGSYNSPLHF. The CDR3 DNA is TGTGCCAGCAGCCCCCGGGGGGGATCCTATAATTCACCCCTCCACTTT.

This clonotype occurred a few times. The chain recombines TRBV20-1 with TRBJ1-5; 8 bases align to TRBD1. Germline CDR1 is DFQATT and CDR2 is SNEGSKA (reference sequence). This CDR3 has 12 residues. J lost 8 bases, V lost 6 bases, and 6 bases had no gene match. CDR3 protein: CSASGQGKPQHF. DNA of the CDR3: TGCAGTGCCTCCGGACAGGGCAAGCCCCAGCATTTT.

The chain employs TRBV5-4 and TRBJ2-7, with 7 bases lining up with TRBD2. Germline CDR1 is SGHNT and CDR2 is YYREEE (reference sequence). With 3 bases clipped from V and 5 bases from J, the junction kept 8 bases outside the gene matches. The CDR3 is made up of 14 amino acids. CDR3 protein: CASSSTSTDHEQYF. CDR3 nucleotide sequence: TGTGCCAGCAGCTCGACTAGCACGGACCACGAGCAGTACTTC.

V gene TRBV9 combines with J gene TRBJ1-2; weak D call: TRBD1 (5 bases). There are 17 residues in the CDR3. Trimming removed 0 bases at V and 7 bases at J, with 22 bases between. The germline V gene has CDR1 SGDLS and CDR2 YYNGEE. This CDR3 is CASSVVPSGTSFGGYTF. Here the CDR3 DNA reads TGTGCCAGCAGCGTAGTTCCTTCTGGGACCTCCTTCGGTGGCTACACCTTC.

This clonotype was observed many times. The J gene is TRBJ1-5, the V gene TRBV20-1; D ambiguous. The germline V gene encodes CDR1 DFQATT and CDR2 SNEGSKA (reference sequence). The CDR3 sequence is 10 residues long. Trimming took off 6 bases at V and 12 bases at J, with 12 bases between the two ends. The CDR3 DNA sequence: TGCAGTGCCGGGTATAATGTCCAGCATTTT. Its translation: CSAGYNVQHF.

This clonotype was detected a few times. CDR3 DNA sequence: TGTGCCAGCAGCGTCTACGGGACAGGGAAAACATTCCTCGAGCAGTACTTC. Translated, it gives CASSVYGTGKTFLEQYF. The chain uses TRBV7-2 and TRBJ2-7; 9 nucleotides match TRBD1. The CDR3 runs to 17 residues. Looked up from germline, CDR1 is SGHTA and CDR2 is FQGNSA. The V and J ends lost 5 bases and 6 bases, in that order; junction bases with no gene match: 17.

This clonotype was seen repeatedly, ten times or more. This chain uses TRBV24-1 with TRBJ2-1; TRBD2 matches at 9 bases. This CDR3 is built from 15 residues. V shed 6 bases, J shed 0 bases, and the junction held 2 bases outside the gene matches. Germline CDR1 is KGHDR and CDR2 is SFDVKD. The DNA of the CDR3 is TGTGCCACCAGTAGTAGCGGGAGCTCCTACAATGAGCAGTTCTTC. It encodes CATSSSGSSYNEQFF.

The chain links TRBV3-1 to TRBJ1-2; TRBD1 matches at 9 bases. V gave up 0 bases and J gave up 4 bases; unmatched junction bases: 6. Germline assignment: CDR1 LGHDT and CDR2 YNNKEL (reference sequence). This CDR3 spans 16 amino acids. CDR3: CASSQEGTGGAYGYTF. The CDR3 region has the DNA TGTGCCAGCAGCCAAGAAGGAACAGGGGGCGCCTATGGCTACACCTTC.

This clonotype was counted ten times or more. The chain is built from TRBV14 and TRBJ2-4; D may match TRBD1 or TRBD2 (5 bases each). CDR3 length: 13 residues. Deletions cut 4 bases from V and 5 bases from J, with 9 bases between. Germline V CDR1 and CDR2: SGHDN, FVKESK. DNA of the CDR3: TGTGCCAGCAGCCCGGGGACCCAAAACATTCAGTACTTC. Residues: CASSPGTQNIQYF.

This clonotype was counted between two and nine times. This chain links TRBV4-2 with TRBJ1-1, with D possibly being TRBD1 (6 bases). Germline V gene sequence: CDR1 LGHNA, CDR2 YNFKEQ. V dropped 2 bases and J dropped 4 bases, with 8 bases sitting between them. CDR3 length: 13 amino acids. As DNA, the CDR3 is TGTGCCAGCAGCCAATCAGGGGCCACTGAAGCTTTCTTT. Amino acid sequence: CASSQSGATEAFF.

Only a few counts were recorded for this clonotype. This chain connects TRBV10-3 to TRBJ1-4; 7 positions agree with TRBD1. The CDR3 extends over 15 amino acids. Germline CDR1 ENHRY, CDR2 SYGVKD. Unmatched junction bases numbered 6, after V lost 5 bases and J lost 3 bases. The CDR3 DNA reads as TGTGCCATCAGTAACTCGGGACAGTCTAATGAAAAACTGTTTTTT. Translated: CAISNSGQSNEKLFF.

This sequence joins TRBV21-1 and TRBJ2-3; the table assigns TRBD2, which was not confirmed against the DNA. TRBV21-1 is a known pseudogene. CDR3 length: 16 amino acids. DNA of the CDR3: TGTGCCAGCAGCAAGGAAGCTAGCGGGGTGACAGATACGCAGTATTTT. It translates to CASSKEASGVTDTQYF.

The count of this clonotype is one. This chain connects TRBV20-1 to TRBJ2-3, with a weak D call TRBD2 (5 bases). CDR1 and CDR2 from the germline V gene are DFQATT and SNEGSKA (reference sequence). This CDR3 contains 16 residues. V was shortened by 6 bases and J by 8 bases, with 27 bases between the two germline ends. The CDR3, as DNA: TGCAGTGCCCCCCAGCTTCAGGCGGGCCATCCCGGTACGCAGTATTTT. Amino acids: CSAPQLQAGHPGTQYF.

This clonotype was observed a handful of times. Written as DNA, the CDR3 is TGCGCCAGCAGCCAGGCCGTAGCGGGGACGAGGACCGGGGAGCTGTTTTTT. Its protein product is CASSQAVAGTRTGELFF. J is TRBJ2-2 and V is TRBV4-1; TRBD2 matches at 8 bases. The V gene end was trimmed by 3 bases and the J gene end by 5 bases; junction bases not matched to a gene: 11. Germline loops: CDR1 MGHRA, CDR2 YSYEKL. CDR3 length equals 17 residues.

This clonotype was seen repeatedly, ten times or more. The chain employs TRBV12-3 or TRBV12-4 and TRBJ2-5; TRBD2 is a possible D gene (5 bases). The V end lost 6 bases, the J end lost 2 bases, and 10 bases lay between the germline ends. The CDR3 is 13 residues long. The CDR3 loop reads CASSEAEQETQYF. The CDR3 DNA is TGTGCCAGCAGCGAAGCGGAACAAGAGACCCAGTACTTC.

The chain employs TRBV20-1 and TRBJ2-3, with D perhaps matching TRBD2 (5 bases). V lost 0 bases to trimming and J lost 1 base, with 11 bases between them. Looked up from germline, CDR1 is DFQATT and CDR2 is SNEGSKA (reference sequence). The CDR3 has 15 residues. The CDR3 is CSAREGGSGTDTQYF. The CDR3 DNA follows: TGCAGTGCTAGAGAGGGCGGGTCAGGCACAGATACGCAGTATTTT.

The count of this clonotype is one. The V gene is TRBV11-2, the J gene TRBJ2-7; D possibly corresponds to TRBD2 (5 bases). The CDR3 is 14 amino acids. V shed 1 base and J shed 3 bases, with 10 bases lying between them. Germline CDR1 reads SGHAT; CDR2 reads FQNNGV. CDR3 nucleotides: TGTGCCAGCAGCTTAGCATTACTAGGCTACGAGCAGTACTTC. Encoded protein: CASSLALLGYEQYF.

This clonotype has just a few counts. The chain uses TRBV14 and TRBJ2-2, with no clear D. This CDR3 region has 18 residues. V was clipped by 0 bases and J by 0 bases, with 14 bases between them. Germline CDR1 and CDR2: SGHDN and FVKESK. The CDR3 DNA reads TGTGCCAGCAGCCAAGATCAAGGGCAACATTCGAACACCGGGGAGCTGTTTTTT. Protein sequence: CASSQDQGQHSNTGELFF.